This T cell receptor beta chain was observed in a study of blood T cell repertoires in COVID-19. As handled by the study authors: Reference gene primer amplification yielded estimated nucleated cell counts. Here immunoSEQ multiplex PCR was the method, and the copy in TCRdb shows in-frame clones only, minus some. The V and J calls and clone size were taken over from that table, and D and trimming were inferred from the DNA. This table holds around 250,000 clones, roughly 80% found once. CDR3 length: 13 amino acids. Germline V gene sequence: CDR1 LNHNV, CDR2 YYDKDF (reference sequence). V was trimmed by 0 bases and J by 4 bases, leaving 6 bases between them.

The sample taken for sequencing was peripheral blood. The chain recombines TRBV15 with TRBJ1-2; no reliable D call. The clonotype comes from a woman aged 18-30 years with acute or convalescent COVID-19. CDR3 sequence reads: CATSREFSYGYTF. The CDR3 bases are TGTGCCACCAGCAGAGAATTCTCCTATGGCTACACCTTC.